This TCR beta chain derives from a study of T-cell reconstitution after alpha-beta-depleted transplantation in children. Overall study findings and caveats: It was reported that alpha-beta T cells came from several hundred expanded graft clones (about two months after transplant). At one year after transplant, newly produced T cells mostly accounted for T-cell counts and diversity. Where some patients showed high TCRbeta diversity at day 60, it came from recipient T cells and thymic progenitors that had survived.

This CDR3 has 18 residues. CDR1 and CDR2 (germline): LGHDT, YNNKEL (reference sequence). Trimming shortened V by 4 bases and J by 8 bases, and 29 bases separated the two germline ends. Unique molecular identifiers were incorporated during preparation of the TCRbeta library. TCRdb used MiXCR to reprocess the PCR reads, holding one entry per CDR3 protein. The sample contains more than 400,000 distinct CDR3 sequences, more than 9.5% of which appear only once. Notes on this clonotype: Its matching antigen is unknown.

Specimen: PBMCs, mostly from graft donor cells, collected 180 days after TCRalphabeta/CD19-depleted stem cell transplant. This clonotype originated in a female patient aged 2-10 years who had a stem cell transplant for aplastic anemia, so the T cells may come from the graft donor. The chain carries TRBV3-1 and TRBJ1-2; D is possibly TRBD1 (6 bases). The CDR3 bases are TGTGCCAGCAGCCCCCGAAGGGGAAACAGGGCCTCCCTACGGGGCTACACCTTC. As protein: CASSPRRGNRASLRGYTF.